The T cell receptor (beta chain) described here comes from a study of T cell responses to AZD1222 COVID-19 vaccine. Whole-study results and caveats: With two AZD1222 doses given, Spike-specific TCR breadth and depth both rose.

On this clone itself: As yet, its antigen is unknown.

Only in-frame clones appear in the TCRdb table, and some are missing; sequencing was by immunoSEQ multiplex PCR. The sample shows roughly 150,000 clones, 85% to 95% of them seen only once. The CDR3 contains 12 residues. From germline, CDR1 is GTSNPN and CDR2 SVGIG (reference sequence). Trimming removed 5 bases at V and 8 bases at J, with 15 bases between. This rearrangement joins TRBV30 to TRBJ1-2; the D gene is possibly TRBD1 (6 bases). The receptor's source is an adult in good health. Here the sequenced sample was peripheral blood, taken on day 0 of AZD1222 vaccination. The CDR3 is CAWDFNRVGYTF. The CDR3 nucleotides are TGTGCCTGGGATTTCAACAGGGTCGGCTACACCTTC.